The sequence of this T cell receptor (beta chain) was determined in a study of T cells in localized non-small cell lung cancer. Study observations and caveats: Uninvolved adjacent lung showed the highest T cell clonality, exceeding tumor.

From germline, CDR1 is SGHRS and CDR2 YFSETQ. Trimming took off 4 bases at V and 5 bases at J, with 5 bases between the two ends. The CDR3 spans 11 residues. This table comes from immunoSEQ multiplex PCR, and its TCRdb copy is limited to in-frame clones, with some not included. The repertoire has approximately 30,000 clones, over 75% of them found once; the top ten carry around 4.2%. Details on this clone: Its antigen is still unknown.

The origin of this receptor is a male donor aged 60 or over with stage III lung adenocarcinoma. This specimen consisted of peripheral blood, obtained before any cancer treatment. This chain joins TRBV5-1 and TRBJ2-3, with no clear D. CDR3 region: CASSHEDTQYF. CDR3 nucleotide sequence: TGCGCCAGCAGCCACGAAGATACGCAGTATTTT.